This TCR beta chain was identified in a study of T-cell memory formation after mild COVID-19. With 5 bases removed from V and 4 bases from J, the gap between germline ends came to 9 bases. The germline V gene encodes CDR1 MNHEY and CDR2 SVGAGI. The CDR3 spans 13 residues. Study outcomes and limitations: CM and EM subsets held most contracting CD4+ clones; EMRA held CD8+ ones.

Note on this clonotype: Its specificity is unknown.

Via MiXCR, TCRdb re-called the 5' RACE reads, giving one row per CDR3 protein. The table lists 100,000 to 150,000 distinct CDR3 sequences, 16% of them singletons. The V call is TRBV6-5, the J call TRBJ1-5; no definite D call. The material sequenced was PBMCs or a T cell subset sorted from them (not recorded which). The clonotype comes from an adult woman who had mild COVID-19 (a few samples of this study predate the infection). Cell type and time point are not known. CDR3: CASSTQQNQPQHF. CDR3 DNA: TGTGCCAGCAGTACCCAGCAAAATCAGCCCCAGCATTTT.